What follows are 5 T cell receptor beta chains derived from one specimen sequenced in a study of CD8 T cells in ankylosing spondylitis. TCRdb re-called the 5' RACE reads through MiXCR, storing one row per CDR3 protein. The data show 15,000 to 20,000 distinct CDR3 sequences, 7.5% to 9.5% seen once. The sample comprised blood. Receptors were obtained from a male donor with ankylosing spondylitis or in good health (not recorded which).

CDR3 DNA sequence: TGTGCCAGCAGCTTAATCCGGGGGCAAGAGACCCAGTACTTC. Protein sequence: CASSLIRGQETQYF. The chain recombines TRBV7-7 with TRBJ2-5, with D possibly matching TRBD2 (6 bases). Germline CDR1 is SSHAT and CDR2 is FNYEAQ (reference sequence). The CDR3 has 14 residues. V lost 2 bases, J lost 2 bases, and 9 bases lay in between.

This clonotype was observed many times. The rearrangement links TRBV3-1 to TRBJ2-1; 9 positions match TRBD1. CDR3 length equals 16 residues. The V gene end was trimmed by 3 bases and the J gene end by 7 bases; junction bases not matched to a gene: 10. Germline V gives CDR1 LGHDT, CDR2 YNNKEL (reference sequence). CDR3 in amino acids: CASSQIPGQGSNEQFF. The CDR3 DNA follows: TGTGCCAGCAGCCAGATTCCGGGACAGGGAAGTAATGAGCAGTTCTTC.

The chain uses TRBV7-2 and TRBJ2-2, with 10 bases fitting TRBD2. CDR3 length equals 16 residues. The J segment lost 4 bases and the V segment lost 2 bases, leaving 4 bases of the junction unmatched. Germline CDR1 and CDR2: SGHTA and FQGNSA. The CDR3 DNA reads TGTGCCAGCAGCTTAAAAGCGGGAGGGCTCACCGGGGAGCTGTTTTTT. Amino acid sequence: CASSLKAGGLTGELFF.

This clonotype was seen at least ten times. J is TRBJ1-5 and V is TRBV4-2; 7 bases fit TRBD1. The V segment lost 6 bases and the J segment 4 bases; nucleotides outside the gene matches: 6. CDR3 size: 14 residues. Germline V gives CDR1 LGHNA, CDR2 YNFKEQ. This chain's CDR3 is CASSWTGFNQPQHF. The CDR3, as DNA: TGTGCCAGCAGTTGGACAGGATTTAATCAGCCCCAGCATTTT.

This chain joins TRBV12-3 or TRBV12-4 and TRBJ1-4; TRBD1 agrees at 7 bases. J was trimmed by 3 bases and V by 3 bases; bases with no gene match: 1. The CDR3 consists of 14 residues. CDR3 bases: TGTGCCAGCAGTTTCGGGACAGCTAATGAAAAACTGTTTTTT. Its protein is CASSFGTANEKLFF.